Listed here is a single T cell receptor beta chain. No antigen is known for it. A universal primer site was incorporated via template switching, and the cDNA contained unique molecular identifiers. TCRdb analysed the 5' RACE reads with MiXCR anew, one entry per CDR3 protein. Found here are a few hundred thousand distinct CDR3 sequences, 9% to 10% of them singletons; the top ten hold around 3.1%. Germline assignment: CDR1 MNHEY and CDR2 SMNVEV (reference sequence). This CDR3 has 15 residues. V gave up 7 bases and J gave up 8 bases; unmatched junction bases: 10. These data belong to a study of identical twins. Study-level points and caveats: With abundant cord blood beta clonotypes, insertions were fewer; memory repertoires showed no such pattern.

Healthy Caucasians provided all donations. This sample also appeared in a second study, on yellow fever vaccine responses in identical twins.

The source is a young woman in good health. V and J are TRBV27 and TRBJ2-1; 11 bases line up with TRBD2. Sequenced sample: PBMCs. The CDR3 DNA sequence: TGTGCCAGCAAGACACTAGCGGGAGATGACGATGAGCAGTTCTTC. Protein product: CASKTLAGDDDEQFF.